A single T cell receptor beta chain is shown here with its context. Its specificity is not known. Here immunoSEQ multiplex PCR was the method, and the copy in TCRdb shows in-frame clones only, minus some. The sample has thousands of clones, under 30% seen once; the top ten hold about a fifth. The J segment lost 6 bases and the V segment lost 0 bases, leaving 10 bases of the junction unmatched. This CDR3 contains 18 residues. Germline V gives CDR1 SGHVS, CDR2 FNYEAQ. This record belongs to a study of T cells in localized non-small cell lung cancer. Study-level findings and limits: Uninvolved nearby lung showed the greatest T cell clonality, exceeding that found in tumor. Appearing in adjacent lung were a median about 57 of the top 100 tumor clones. As only one tumor region underwent sequencing, heterogeneity remains possible.

Sequencing was performed on lung tumor tissue, taken before any cancer treatment. The origin of this receptor is a male donor aged 60 or over with stage II squamous cell lung carcinoma. The chain joins TRBV7-6 to TRBJ2-1, with TRBD1 identical over 11 bases. In nucleotides, the CDR3 is TGTGCCAGCAGCTTAGCGCTACGGGAAGGGACAGGGGGCAATGAGCAGTTCTTC. Residues: CASSLALREGTGGNEQFF.